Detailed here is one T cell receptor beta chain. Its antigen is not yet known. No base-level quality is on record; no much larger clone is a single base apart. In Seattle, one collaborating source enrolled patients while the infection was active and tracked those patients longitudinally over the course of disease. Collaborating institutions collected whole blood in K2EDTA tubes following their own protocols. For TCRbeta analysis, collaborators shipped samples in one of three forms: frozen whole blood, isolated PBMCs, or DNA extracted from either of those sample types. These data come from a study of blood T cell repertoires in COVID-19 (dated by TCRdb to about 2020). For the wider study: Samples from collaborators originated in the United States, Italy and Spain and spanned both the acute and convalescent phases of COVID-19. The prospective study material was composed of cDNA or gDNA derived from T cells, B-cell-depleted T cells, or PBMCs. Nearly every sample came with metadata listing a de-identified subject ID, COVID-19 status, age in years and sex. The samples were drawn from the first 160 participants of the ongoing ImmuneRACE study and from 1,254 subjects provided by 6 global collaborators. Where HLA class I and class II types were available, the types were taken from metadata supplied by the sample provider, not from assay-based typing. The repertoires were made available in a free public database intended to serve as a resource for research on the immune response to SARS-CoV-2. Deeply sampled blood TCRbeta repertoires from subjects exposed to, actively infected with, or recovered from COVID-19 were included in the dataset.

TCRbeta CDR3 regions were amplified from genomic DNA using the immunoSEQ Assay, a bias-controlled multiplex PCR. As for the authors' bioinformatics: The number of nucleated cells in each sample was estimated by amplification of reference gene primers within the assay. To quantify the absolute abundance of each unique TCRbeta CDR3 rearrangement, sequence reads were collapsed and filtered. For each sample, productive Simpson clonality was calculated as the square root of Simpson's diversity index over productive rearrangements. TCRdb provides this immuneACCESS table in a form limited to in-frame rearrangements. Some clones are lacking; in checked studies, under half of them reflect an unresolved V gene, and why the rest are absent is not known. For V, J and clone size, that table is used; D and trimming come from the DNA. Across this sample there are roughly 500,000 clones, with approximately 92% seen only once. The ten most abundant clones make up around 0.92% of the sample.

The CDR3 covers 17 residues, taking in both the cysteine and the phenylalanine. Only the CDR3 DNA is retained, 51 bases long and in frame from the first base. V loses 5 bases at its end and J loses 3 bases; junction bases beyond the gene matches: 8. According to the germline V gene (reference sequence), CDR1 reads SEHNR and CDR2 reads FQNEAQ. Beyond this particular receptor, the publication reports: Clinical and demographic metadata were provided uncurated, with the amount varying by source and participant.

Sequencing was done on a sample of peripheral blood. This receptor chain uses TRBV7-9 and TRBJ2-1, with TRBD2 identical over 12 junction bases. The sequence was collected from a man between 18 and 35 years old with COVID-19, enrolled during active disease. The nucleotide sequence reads TGTGCCAGCAGCCTAACGACTAGCGGGGGCCTCTACAATGAGCAGTTCTTC. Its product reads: CASSLTTSGGLYNEQFF.